The rows below give T cell receptor beta chains drawn from one sample of a study of Graves' ophthalmopathy and Graves' hyperthyroidism. TCRdb analysed the multiplex PCR reads with MiXCR anew, one entry per CDR3 protein. Of over a million distinct CDR3 sequences listed, approximately 35% are singletons. Sequencing was done on a sample of peripheral blood or thyroid tissue (not recorded which). Every receptor here comes from an adult man with Graves' hyperthyroidism. Each CDR3 is given with its conserved first and last residue. D genes are given only for firm matches. Only part of the rows carry a size: once, few, many, or a class if the clone is expanded.

J gene	V gene	clone size	D gene	CDR3 protein	CDR3 DNA
TRBJ1-6	TRBV9	many	NA	CASSVDPDSILPASPLHF	TGTGCCAGCAGCGTAGACCCGGACAGCATCCTACCTGCTTCACCCCTCCACTTT
TRBJ2-6	TRBV9	NA	NA	CASSQTGANVLAF	TGTGCCAGCAGCCAGACCGGGGCCAACGTCCTGGCTTTC
TRBJ1-5	TRBV30	NA	NA	CARSSGTSNQPQHF	TGTGCCCGGAGTAGTGGGACTAGCAATCAGCCCCAGCATTTT
TRBJ1-6	TRBV14	many	NA	CASSRSGQYNSPLHF	TGTGCCAGCAGCCGAAGTGGACAGTATAATTCACCCCTCCACTTT
TRBJ1-3	TRBV29-1	NA	NA	CSVGTAYGYTIYF	TGCAGCGTTGGGACAGCCTATGGCTACACCATATATTTT
TRBJ2-7	TRBV20-1	many	NA	CSASPGQPYEQYF	TGCAGTGCTAGCCCTGGACAGCCCTACGAGCAGTACTTC
TRBJ2-7	TRBV20-1	few	NA	CSARTLTRGYEQYF	TGCAGTGCGAGGACGCTCACCCGGGGCTACGAGCAGTACTTC
TRBJ2-7	TRBV10-3	NA	TRBD2	CAISESQREPHEQYF	TGTGCCATCAGTGAGTCCCAGCGGGAGCCCCACGAGCAGTACTTC
TRBJ2-5	TRBV7-9	NA	NA	CASSHSGSDF	TGTGCCAGCAGCCACTCGGGGTCGGACTTC
TRBJ1-5	TRBV10-3	many	NA	CATRPERELGNQPQHF	TGTGCCACCAGACCCGAGAGGGAACTTGGTAATCAGCCCCAGCATTTT
TRBJ2-5	TRBV12-3/TRBV12-4	many	TRBD1	CASRSTGAETQYF	TGTGCCAGCAGATCGACAGGGGCCGAGACCCAGTACTTC
TRBJ2-5	TRBV20-1	many	TRBD1	CSARRPLRGQETQYF	TGCAGTGCGCGCCGCCCTCTCAGGGGGCAAGAGACCCAGTACTTC
TRBJ2-2	TRBV4-3	NA	NA	CASSQGVFGGNENTGELFF	TGCGCCAGCAGCCAAGGCGTCTTCGGGGGCAATGAGAACACCGGGGAGCTGTTTTTT
TRBJ1-5	TRBV5-6	many	NA	CASSRGVQPQHF	TGTGCCAGCAGCAGAGGGGTTCAGCCCCAGCATTTT
TRBJ1-5	TRBV5-5	NA	TRBD1	CASSLRDRGGLNQPQHF	TGTGCCAGCAGCTTGCGTGACAGGGGGGGCCTCAATCAGCCCCAGCATTTT
TRBJ2-5	TRBV7-2	NA	NA	CASSPDDWQTQYF	TGTGCCAGCAGCCCAGACGATTGGCAGACCCAGTACTTC
TRBJ2-7	TRBV6-5	NA	NA	CASSRKRDFLYEQYF	TGTGCCAGCAGTCGAAAAAGGGACTTCCTCTACGAGCAGTACTTC
TRBJ1-5	TRBV2	NA	NA	CASSPPPFSNQPQHF	TGTGCCAGCAGCCCTCCACCATTTAGCAATCAGCCCCAGCATTTT
TRBJ1-5	TRBV30	NA	NA	CAWSRDPNQPQHF	TGTGCCTGGTCACGGGACCCCAATCAGCCCCAGCATTTT
TRBJ1-2	TRBV5-1	NA	NA	CASSLGPTPDGYTF	TGCGCCAGCAGCCTCGGGCCCACTCCAGATGGCTACACCTTC
TRBJ2-7	TRBV4-3	few	NA	CASSQALDDVSYEQYF	TGCGCCAGCAGCCAAGCCTTGGACGATGTCTCCTACGAGCAGTACTTC
TRBJ2-7	TRBV10-3	NA	TRBD1	CAIRGTGTYEQYF	TGTGCCATCAGGGGGACAGGCACCTACGAGCAGTACTTC
TRBJ2-7	TRBV6-2/TRBV6-3	many	NA	CASSPGRGSEQYF	TGTGCCAGCAGCCCAGGCAGGGGCAGCGAGCAGTACTTC
TRBJ2-5	TRBV7-2	few	NA	CASSLALPGQPQYF	TGTGCCAGCAGCTTAGCCTTACCCGGTCAGCCCCAGTACTTC
TRBJ1-2	TRBV20-1	few	TRBD1	CSASYIRQGRYRNYGYTF	TGCAGTGCTAGTTATATAAGACAGGGACGGTATCGTAACTATGGCTACACCTTC
TRBJ2-7	TRBV10-3	NA	TRBD1	CASMLQRGLHGGEQYF	TGTGCCAGCATGCTTCAGAGGGGGCTCCATGGGGGCGAGCAGTACTTC
TRBJ2-7	TRBV5-1	few	TRBD2	CASSLKGSGGILYEQYF	TGCGCCAGCAGCTTGAAAGGGAGCGGGGGGATCCTCTACGAGCAGTACTTC
TRBJ1-4	TRBV2	many	TRBD1	CASSERTGANEKLFF	TGTGCCAGCAGTGAGAGGACAGGAGCTAATGAAAAACTGTTTTTT
TRBJ1-3	TRBV11-2	few	NA	CASRGLSGNTIYF	TGTGCCAGCAGGGGACTCTCTGGAAACACCATATATTTT
TRBJ2-3	TRBV6-5	NA	NA	CASRGQPDTQYF	TGTGCCAGCAGGGGACAACCAGATACGCAGTATTTT
TRBJ1-4	TRBV12-3/TRBV12-4	NA	TRBD1	CASSLRRGQNNEKLFF	TGTGCCAGCAGTTTGAGACGGGGACAGAATAATGAAAAACTGTTTTTT
TRBJ1-5	TRBV7-9	NA	NA	CASSLTGKTQHF	TGTGCCAGCAGCTTAACTGGGAAGACCCAGCATTTT
TRBJ2-5	TRBV7-9	many	TRBD1	CASTGQARETQYF	TGTGCCAGCACTGGACAGGCGAGGGAGACCCAGTACTTC
TRBJ2-2	TRBV2	NA	NA	CASSGVSGANTGELFF	TGTGCCAGCAGTGGTGTTAGCGGTGCGAACACCGGGGAGCTGTTTTTT
TRBJ2-5	TRBV4-1	few	TRBD1	CASSPTGKVTQYF	TGCGCCAGCAGCCCGACAGGGAAGGTGACCCAGTACTTC
TRBJ2-7	TRBV9	few	TRBD2	CASSVGGGGLAGGPFEQYF	TGTGCCAGCAGCGTAGGAGGAGGGGGACTAGCGGGAGGGCCGTTCGAGCAGTACTTC
TRBJ2-1	TRBV7-2	NA	TRBD2	CASSSVPLAETYGQFF	TGTGCCAGCAGCTCCGTCCCGCTAGCGGAAACCTACGGGCAGTTCTTC
TRBJ1-1	TRBV10-3	NA	TRBD1	CVTGDRLNTEAFF	TGTGTCACCGGGGACAGATTGAACACTGAAGCTTTCTTT
TRBJ2-7	TRBV20-1	few	NA	CSARGLTGRSSYEQYF	TGCAGTGCTAGAGGGCTTACAGGGAGGAGCTCCTACGAGCAGTACTTC
TRBJ2-3	TRBV9	NA	NA	CASSPMVTDTQYF	TGTGCCAGCAGCCCGATGGTTACAGATACGCAGTATTTT
TRBJ2-6	TRBV19	many	NA	CASSIPAEPTNSGANVLTF	TGTGCCAGTAGTATCCCAGCTGAACCAACCAACTCTGGGGCCAACGTCCTGACTTTC
TRBJ2-2	TRBV25-1	NA	NA	CASSEGGGVAPGSCFF	NA
TRBJ1-4	TRBV3-1	few	NA	CASSQEGGKLFF	TGTGCCAGCAGCCAGGAGGGGGGAAAACTGTTTTTT
TRBJ2-7	TRBV7-6	many	NA	CASSGRTVGYEQYF	TGTGCCAGCAGCGGGCGGACAGTCGGATACGAGCAGTACTTC
TRBJ2-7	TRBV7-9	NA	TRBD1	CASSLGTGNSYEQYF	TGTGCCAGCAGCTTGGGGACAGGGAATTCCTACGAGCAGTACTTC
TRBJ2-7	TRBV10-1	many	NA	CASSDGAYEQYF	TGCGCCAGCAGTGATGGCGCCTACGAGCAGTACTTC
TRBJ2-6	TRBV24-1	NA	NA	CATSTGDNVLTF	TGTGCCACCAGCACCGGGGACAACGTCCTGACTTTC
TRBJ1-1	TRBV18	NA	NA	CASSPQAGVGTEAFF	TGTGCCAGCTCACCCCAAGCGGGTGTGGGCACTGAAGCTTTCTTT
TRBJ1-5	TRBV9	NA	NA	CASSSGRDQPQHF	TGTGCCAGCAGCTCCGGGAGGGATCAGCCCCAGCATTTT
TRBJ2-5	TRBV12-3/TRBV12-4	few	TRBD2	CASSYGRGAQETQYF	TGTGCCAGCAGTTACGGGCGGGGGGCACAAGAGACCCAGTACTTC
TRBJ1-4	TRBV5-5	NA	NA	CASKRGDEKLFF	TGCGCCAGCAAACGTGGGGATGAAAAACTGTTTTTT
TRBJ1-2	TRBV9	NA	NA	CASSAGHPRYGYTF	TGTGCCAGCAGCGCGGGACACCCCCGCTATGGCTACACCTTC
TRBJ2-7	TRBV10-2	many	NA	CASSDGETEQYF	TGCGCCAGCAGTGACGGGGAAACCGAGCAGTACTTC
TRBJ2-7	TRBV19	many	TRBD2	CASTPRSSGAYEQYF	TGTGCCAGTACCCCTCGATCTAGCGGTGCCTACGAGCAGTACTTC
TRBJ2-7	TRBV11-2	NA	NA	CASTGAAGRPSYEQYF	TGTGCCAGCACCGGGGCGGCGGGGCGGCCTTCCTACGAGCAGTACTTC
TRBJ1-2	TRBV4-1	NA	NA	CASSPVRGANYGYTF	TGTGCCAGCAGCCCAGTCCGAGGAGCTAACTATGGCTACACCTTC
TRBJ1-4	TRBV7-9	many	NA	CASSPREKEWEKLFF	TGTGCCAGCAGCCCCCGGGAGAAGGAGTGGGAAAAACTGTTTTTT
TRBJ2-7	TRBV5-1	NA	TRBD2	CASSLTAGGPGQYF	TGCGCCAGCAGCTTAACAGCGGGAGGGCCTGGGCAGTACTTC
TRBJ2-7	TRBV27	NA	NA	CASSLWGGPVNEQYF	TGTGCCAGCAGTTTATGGGGGGGCCCTGTTAACGAGCAGTACTTC